The clone carrying this T cell receptor (beta chain) was picked up a small number of times. Its target is not known. Method: immunoSEQ multiplex PCR; TCRdb's copy keeps in-frame clones and lacks some. The table includes approximately 470,000 clones, 65% to 85% detected once. The data originate from a study of shared clonotypes between healthy human individuals. Points from the study as a whole: Depth of sequencing was expected to influence donor clonotype sharing.

From germline, CDR1 is MNHEY and CDR2 SVGAGI. CDR3 length equals 13 residues. V was clipped by 10 bases and J by 0 bases, with 13 bases between them. The rearrangement links TRBV6-5 to TRBJ2-7, with D uncertain. The TCR originated in a middle-aged woman in good health. Some clones in this sample may be carry-over from other donors' samples. Material: PBMCs. The CDR3 DNA follows: TGTGCCACCCAGGCCGTGGCCTCCTACGAGCAGTACTTC. Protein sequence: CATQAVASYEQYF.